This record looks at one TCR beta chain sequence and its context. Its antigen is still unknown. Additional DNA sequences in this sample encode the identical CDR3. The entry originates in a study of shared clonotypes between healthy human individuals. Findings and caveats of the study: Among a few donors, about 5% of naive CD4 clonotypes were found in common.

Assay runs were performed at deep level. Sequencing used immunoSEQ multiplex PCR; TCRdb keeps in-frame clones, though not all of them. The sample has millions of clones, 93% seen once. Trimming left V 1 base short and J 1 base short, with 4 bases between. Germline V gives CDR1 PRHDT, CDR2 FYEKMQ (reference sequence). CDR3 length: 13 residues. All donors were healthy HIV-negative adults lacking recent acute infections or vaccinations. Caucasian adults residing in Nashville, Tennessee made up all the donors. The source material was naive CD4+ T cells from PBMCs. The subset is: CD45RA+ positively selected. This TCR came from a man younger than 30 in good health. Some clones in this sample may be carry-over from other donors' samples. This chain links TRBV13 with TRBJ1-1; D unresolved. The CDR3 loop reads CASSLDRNTEAFF. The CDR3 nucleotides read TGTGCCAGCAGCTTAGATAGGAACACTGAAGCTTTCTTT.